The 8 T cell receptor beta chains given below trace back to one sample, sequenced in a study of CD8 T cells in ankylosing spondylitis (dated by TCRdb to 2016 to 2017). Broad study findings and their caveats: A TCR beta motif of about 8 highly homologous amino acid variants appeared characteristic of blood from ankylosing spondylitis patients.

Receptors were amplified or captured by 5' RACE. The sequencing machine was an Illumina HiSeq 2500. TCRdb passed the public sequencing reads through fastp at Q25 and MiXCR, retaining productive beta sequences. Rows merge per CDR3 protein into single entries with the most common DNA and genes. A total of 700,000 or so distinct CDR3 sequences appear in this sample, under 20% of them only once. The ten largest clonotypes hold around a fifth of the sample. Their antigens are not known. The sequenced material came from blood, either unsorted or a sorted T cell fraction (not recorded which). The receptors derive from a male donor with ankylosing spondylitis.

The sample holds a few counts of this clonotype. This chain connects TRBV7-2 to TRBJ1-5; 8 bases fit TRBD1. In germline, CDR1 is SGHTA, CDR2 FQGNSA. The CDR3 totals 17 residues. J was trimmed by 7 bases and V by 4 bases; bases with no gene match: 15. In DNA form, the CDR3 reads TGTGCCAGCAGCTCGAACGCTCCAGGGGGCGGTGGCCAGCCCCAGCATTTT. Its protein is CASSSNAPGGGGQPQHF.

This clonotype has a handful of counts. The V gene is TRBV4-1, the J gene TRBJ2-5; tentatively, D is TRBD2 (5 bases). This CDR3 has 16 residues. V gave up 0 bases and J gave up 4 bases, with 15 bases separating them. Germline V lookup: CDR1 MGHRA, CDR2 YSYEKL. As DNA, the CDR3 is TGCGCCAGCAGCCAAGACGCACCCGGAGGAGGAGAGACCCAGTACTTC. Encoded protein: CASSQDAPGGGETQYF.

This clonotype was counted a few times. The chain is built from TRBV12-3 or TRBV12-4 and TRBJ2-1; 7 nucleotides agree with TRBD2. Unmatched junction bases numbered 10, after V lost 6 bases and J lost 2 bases. The CDR3 has 16 amino acids. The CDR3 loop is CASRRTGGSAYNEQFF. In nucleotides, the CDR3 is TGTGCCAGCAGACGCACCGGGGGGTCGGCCTACAATGAGCAGTTCTTC.

The sample holds many counts of this clonotype. The gene calls are TRBV15 and TRBJ2-3, with unresolved D. Trimming stripped 0 bases from V and 1 base from J, with 5 bases between. This CDR3 spans 14 amino acids. Germline CDR1 reads LNHNV; CDR2 reads YYDKDF (reference sequence). The CDR3 DNA sequence: TGTGCCACCAGCAGAGAGTTTGGCACAGATACGCAGTATTTT. Translating it yields CATSREFGTDTQYF.

This clonotype was detected only a few times. The chain recombines TRBV6-5 with TRBJ1-1, with TRBD1 as a possible D gene (6 bases). V gave up 0 bases and J gave up 8 bases, with 16 bases separating them. This CDR3 contains 15 residues. CDR1 and CDR2 from the germline V gene are MNHEY and SVGAGI. CDR3 sequence: CASSYSGTTLREAFF. CDR3 bases: TGTGCCAGCAGTTACTCCGGGACAACTTTACGAGAAGCTTTCTTT.

This clonotype was seen ten or more times. V is TRBV20-1 and J is TRBJ2-3, with 10 bases aligning to TRBD2. J gave up 5 bases and V 6 bases, and 8 bases lay outside the gene matches. Looked up from germline, CDR1 is DFQATT and CDR2 is SNEGSKA (reference sequence). The length of the CDR3 is 14 residues. CDR3 DNA sequence: TGCAGTGCCTATGGACTAGCGGTAGGAGATACGCAGTATTTT. Translation gives CSAYGLAVGDTQYF.

This clonotype was picked up many times. This chain uses TRBV29-1 with TRBJ2-5, with D tentatively TRBD1 (5 bases). Trimming stripped 3 bases from V and 4 bases from J, with 9 bases between. Germline CDR1 reads SQVTM; CDR2 reads ANQGSEA. The length of the CDR3 is 12 residues. The CDR3 DNA reads as TGCAGCGTTGACAGGGCCCCAGAGACCCAGTACTTC. Protein sequence: CSVDRAPETQYF.

The V call is TRBV20-1, the J call TRBJ2-1; TRBD2 agrees at 8 bases. The V gene's germline CDR1 is DFQATT and CDR2 SNEGSKA (reference sequence). The V and J ends lost 7 bases and 2 bases, in that order; junction bases with no gene match: 7. This CDR3 spans 14 amino acids. CDR3 sequence: CSVNPAGAYNEQFF. As DNA, the CDR3 is TGCAGTGTAAACCCAGCGGGGGCCTACAATGAGCAGTTCTTC.